This TCR beta chain was profiled in a study of brain T cells in children with intractable seizures. Study-wide points: Pre-surgery blood may have been undersampled, hiding some clones. Viral specificity was inferred only from CDR3 similarity; HCMV serostatus was unknown.

CDR3 length: 13 amino acids. Deletions cut 2 bases from V and 4 bases from J, with 8 bases between. Germline values: CDR1 MNHEY, CDR2 SMNVEV (reference sequence). This clone was seen a single time. The target antigen is unknown. The sample carries other DNA sequences with the same CDR3. As to time point: blood from clinic visit 5 months post-surgery; TSC patient then seizure free. Sequencing was limited to surgery cases with top T cell transcript signatures in brain tissue. Before surgery, patients took at least one anti-epileptic drug. Libraries were prepared by immunoSEQ multiplex PCR; TCRdb keeps only in-frame clonotypes and omits some of them. The sample lists 300,000 to 400,000 clones; over 90% were seen once.

This receptor was identified in a boy in the first two years of life with tuberous sclerosis and intractable seizures. Sequencing was performed on peripheral blood, taken approximately 5 months after surgery. The chain employs TRBV27 and TRBJ1-1, with a weak D call TRBD1 (6 bases). The chain's CDR3 is CASSLAGATEAFF. The CDR3 nucleotides read TGTGCCAGCAGTTTAGCAGGGGCCACTGAAGCTTTCTTT.